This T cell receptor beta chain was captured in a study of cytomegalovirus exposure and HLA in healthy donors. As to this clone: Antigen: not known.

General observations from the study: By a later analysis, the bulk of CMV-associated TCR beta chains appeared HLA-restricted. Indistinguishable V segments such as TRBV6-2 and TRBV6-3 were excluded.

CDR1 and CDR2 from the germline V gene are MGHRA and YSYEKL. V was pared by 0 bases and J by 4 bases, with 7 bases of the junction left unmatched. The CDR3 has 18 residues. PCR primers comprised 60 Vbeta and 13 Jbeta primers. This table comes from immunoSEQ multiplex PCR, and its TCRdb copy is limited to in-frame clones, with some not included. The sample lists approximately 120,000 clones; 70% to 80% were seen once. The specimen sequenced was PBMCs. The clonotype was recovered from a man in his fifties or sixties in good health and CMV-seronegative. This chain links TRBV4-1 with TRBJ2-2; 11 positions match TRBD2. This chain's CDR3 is CASSQEGLAGGRTGELFF. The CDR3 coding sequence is TGCGCCAGCAGCCAAGAGGGTCTAGCGGGGGGTCGCACCGGGGAGCTGTTTTTT.